The clone carrying this T cell receptor beta chain showed up many times. The data are from a study of neurological immune-mediated disorders. TCRdb used MiXCR to reprocess the 5' RACE reads, holding one entry per CDR3 protein. The table includes 65,000 to 70,000 distinct CDR3 sequences, 3% to 5% detected once. The receptor comes from a man aged 25-45 years with multiple sclerosis. The sample taken for sequencing was PBMCs.

Written as DNA, the CDR3 is TGCGCCAGCAGTGAAGCGGGGGGCCGCCCCGGGGAGCTGTTTTTT. Amino acids: CASSEAGGRPGELFF. This chain uses TRBV10-2 with TRBJ2-2; the match to TRBD2 covers 9 bases. The CDR3 contains 15 residues. Germline CDR1 is WSHSY and CDR2 is SAAADI. J gave up 6 bases and V 3 bases, and 5 bases lay outside the gene matches.